These 9 T cell receptor beta chains were all obtained from the same sample, sequenced in a study of radiotherapy plus CTLA-4 blockade in lung cancer (dated by TCRdb to about 2018). The method behind the library was the immunoSEQ multiplex PCR assay. TCRdb limited this immuneACCESS table to in-frame rearrangements with V and J called. A share of clones is missing; checked studies link under half to unresolved V genes, and the rest is unexplained. The sample table lists some 110,000 clones, approximately 80% of them with a count of one. The top ten hold 5% to 5.5% of the sample. Here the sequenced sample was peripheral blood, taken from a patient treated with radiotherapy plus ipilimumab. Receptor source: a human donor with non-small cell lung cancer who had a partial response to radiotherapy plus ipilimumab.

V is TRBV5-4 and J is TRBJ2-1; 9 bases are shared with TRBD2. The CDR3 length is 16 residues. Germline V gene lookup returns CDR1 SGHNT and CDR2 YYREEE (reference sequence). V lost 4 bases and J lost 4; bases outside the gene matches: 9. The DNA for the CDR3 is TGTGCCAGCAGCGCGGGAGGGGGATCCTCATACAATGAGCAGTTCTTC. Translation: CASSAGGGSSYNEQFF.

CDR3 coding DNA: TGTGCCAGCAGCTTAGAAGACAGATACGAGCAGTACTTC. It translates to CASSLEDRYEQYF. V and J are TRBV7-6 and TRBJ2-7, with D possibly being TRBD1 (5 bases). The CDR3 has 13 amino acids. In germline, CDR1 is SGHVS, CDR2 FNYEAQ. V dropped 1 base and J dropped 4 bases, with 8 bases sitting between them.

The CDR3 protein is CASSQRGGDRGRPQHF. The CDR3 nucleotides read TGTGCCAGCAGTCAAAGAGGGGGGGACAGGGGTAGGCCCCAGCATTTT. The chain uses TRBV2 and TRBJ1-5, with 10 bases lining up with TRBD1. CDR3 size: 16 residues. Per germline, CDR1 SNHLY and CDR2 FYNNEI. J was trimmed by 9 bases and V by 5 bases; bases with no gene match: 13.

In its sample, this clone was seen a few times. The chain couples TRBV2 to TRBJ2-3, with D possibly being TRBD1 (6 bases). The CDR3 is 14 amino acids. Trimming stripped 4 bases from V and 1 base from J, with 9 bases between. Germline assignment: CDR1 SNHLY and CDR2 FYNNEI. CDR3 DNA sequence: TGTGCCAGCAGTGGAGGGGGACGCACAGATACGCAGTATTTT. Its protein product is CASSGGGRTDTQYF.

This clone was counted only a few times. The chain employs TRBV7-9 and TRBJ1-5, with 8 bases matching TRBD1. Losses at the gene ends were 1 base for V and 4 bases for J; bases not matched to a gene: 3. Germline assignment: CDR1 SEHNR and CDR2 FQNEAQ (reference sequence). The CDR3 totals 15 residues. The CDR3 reads CASSLGTGSNQPQHF. The DNA for the CDR3 is TGTGCCAGCAGCTTAGGGACAGGGAGTAATCAGCCCCAGCATTTT.

The chain recombines TRBV7-3 with TRBJ2-4, with 8 bases matching TRBD2. V was pared by 2 bases and J by 1 base, with 10 bases of the junction left unmatched. The length of the CDR3 is 18 residues. Germline V gives CDR1 SGHTA, CDR2 FQGTGA. CDR3 DNA: TGTGCCAGCAGCTTAGACCCCCCCACGGGGGGGGCCAAAAACATTCAGTACTTC. Translating it yields CASSLDPPTGGAKNIQYF.

This clone was detected a few times. V gene TRBV9 combines with J gene TRBJ1-3, with a weak D call TRBD1 (6 bases). Per the germline V gene, CDR1 is SGDLS and CDR2 is YYNGEE. Trimming shortened V by 3 bases and J by 1 base, and 8 bases separated the two germline ends. This CDR3 region has 14 residues. The CDR3 nucleotides read TGTGCCAGCAGCGCACAGGGTTCTGGAAACACCATATATTTT. Residues: CASSAQGSGNTIYF.

As concerns this clone: A far more abundant clone sits one base away, making this likely a read error. This chain joins TRBV6-1 and TRBJ1-1; D is perhaps TRBD1 (5 bases). CDR1 is MNHNS and CDR2 is SASEGT in the germline V gene. Trimming removed 4 bases from V and 0 bases from J, with 6 bases in between. The CDR3 has 13 residues. The CDR3 loop reads CASSGQMNTEAFF. CDR3 coding DNA: TGTGCCAGCAGTGGACAGATGAACACTGAAGCTTTCTTT.

The chain carries TRBV5-1 and TRBJ1-5, with 10 bases that match TRBD1. V trimming: 4 bases; J trimming: 10 bases; junction bases outside the gene matches: 8. Germline CDR1 SGHRS, CDR2 YFSETQ. This CDR3 has 14 amino acids. The CDR3 DNA follows: TGCGCCAGCAGCGAGGGACAGGGGAGGCAACCCCAGCATTTT. The encoded protein is CASSEGQGRQPQHF.